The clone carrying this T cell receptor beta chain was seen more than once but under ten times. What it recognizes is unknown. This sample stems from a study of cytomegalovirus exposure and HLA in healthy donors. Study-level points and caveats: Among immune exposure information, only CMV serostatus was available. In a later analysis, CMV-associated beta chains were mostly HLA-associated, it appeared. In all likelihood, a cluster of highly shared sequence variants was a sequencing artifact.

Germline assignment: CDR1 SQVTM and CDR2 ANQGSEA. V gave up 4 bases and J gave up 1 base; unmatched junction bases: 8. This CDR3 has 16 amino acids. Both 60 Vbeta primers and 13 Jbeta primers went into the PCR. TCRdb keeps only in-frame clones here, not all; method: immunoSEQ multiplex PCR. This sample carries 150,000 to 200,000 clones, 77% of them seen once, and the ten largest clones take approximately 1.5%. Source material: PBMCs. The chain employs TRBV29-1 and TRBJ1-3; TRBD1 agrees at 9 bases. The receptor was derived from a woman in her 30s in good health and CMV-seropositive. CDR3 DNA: TGCAGCGTTGGAGACAGGGGGTTGGAATCTGGAAACACCATATATTTT. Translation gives CSVGDRGLESGNTIYF.